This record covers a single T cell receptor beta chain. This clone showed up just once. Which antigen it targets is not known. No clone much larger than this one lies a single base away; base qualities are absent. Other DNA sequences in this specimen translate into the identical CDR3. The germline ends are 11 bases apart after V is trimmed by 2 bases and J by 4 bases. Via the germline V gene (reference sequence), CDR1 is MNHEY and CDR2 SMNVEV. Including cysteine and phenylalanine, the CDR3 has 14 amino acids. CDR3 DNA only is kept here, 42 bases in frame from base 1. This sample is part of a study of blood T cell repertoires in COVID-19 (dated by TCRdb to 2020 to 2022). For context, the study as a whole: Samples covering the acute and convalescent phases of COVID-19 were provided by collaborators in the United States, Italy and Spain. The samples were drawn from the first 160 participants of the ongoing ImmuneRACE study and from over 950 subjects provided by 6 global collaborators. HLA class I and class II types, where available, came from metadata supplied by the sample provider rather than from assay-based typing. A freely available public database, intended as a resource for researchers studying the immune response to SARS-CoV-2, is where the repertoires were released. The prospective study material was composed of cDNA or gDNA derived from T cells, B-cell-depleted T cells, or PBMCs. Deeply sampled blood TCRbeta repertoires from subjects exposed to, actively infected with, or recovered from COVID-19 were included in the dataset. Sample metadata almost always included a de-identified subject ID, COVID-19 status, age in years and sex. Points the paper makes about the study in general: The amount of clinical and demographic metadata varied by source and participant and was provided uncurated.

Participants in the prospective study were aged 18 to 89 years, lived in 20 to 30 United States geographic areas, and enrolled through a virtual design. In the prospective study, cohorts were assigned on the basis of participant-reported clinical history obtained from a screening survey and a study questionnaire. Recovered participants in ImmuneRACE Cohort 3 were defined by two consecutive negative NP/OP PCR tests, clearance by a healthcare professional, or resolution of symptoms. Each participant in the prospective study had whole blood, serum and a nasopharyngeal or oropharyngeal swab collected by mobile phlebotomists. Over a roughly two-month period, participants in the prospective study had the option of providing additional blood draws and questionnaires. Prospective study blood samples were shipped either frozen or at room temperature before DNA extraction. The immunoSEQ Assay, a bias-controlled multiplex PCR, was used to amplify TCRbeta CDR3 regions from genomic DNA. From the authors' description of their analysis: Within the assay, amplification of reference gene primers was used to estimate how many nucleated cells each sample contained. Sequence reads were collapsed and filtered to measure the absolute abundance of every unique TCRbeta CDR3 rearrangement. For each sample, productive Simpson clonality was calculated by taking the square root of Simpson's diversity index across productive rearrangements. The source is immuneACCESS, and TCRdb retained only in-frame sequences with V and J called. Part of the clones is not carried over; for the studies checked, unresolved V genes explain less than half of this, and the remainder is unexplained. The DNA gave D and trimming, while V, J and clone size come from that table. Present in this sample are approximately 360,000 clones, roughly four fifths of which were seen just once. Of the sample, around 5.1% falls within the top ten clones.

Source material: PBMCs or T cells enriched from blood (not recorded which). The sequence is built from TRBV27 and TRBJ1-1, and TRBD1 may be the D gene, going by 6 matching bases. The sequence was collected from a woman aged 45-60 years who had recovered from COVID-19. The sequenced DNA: TGTGCCAGCAGTTTACAGGGGAGATTCACTGAAGCTTTCTTT. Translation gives CASSLQGRFTEAFF.